The rows below give T cell receptor beta chains drawn from one sample of a study of blood T cells in healthy people across ages. Via MiXCR, TCRdb re-called the 5' RACE reads, giving one row per CDR3 protein. Of approximately 900,000 distinct CDR3 sequences listed, roughly 50% were seen once; the top ten hold 13%. Sequencing input: blood. These receptors were collected from a young man in good health. CDR3s include the opening cysteine and the closing phenylalanine or tryptophan. The D gene is left open where the match is weak. Clone size is stated in some rows and not others, as once, few, many or a class when expanded.

d_call: NA; clone_size: few; j_call: TRBJ2-5; v_call: TRBV29-1; cdr3_aa: CSVGTEGETQYF; cdr3_nt: TGCAGCGTTGGAACCGAGGGAGAGACCCAGTACTTC
d_call: NA; clone_size: NA; j_call: TRBJ2-6; v_call: TRBV4-3; cdr3_aa: CASSQDAMGANVLTF; cdr3_nt: TGCGCCAGCAGCCAAGATGCGATGGGGGCCAACGTCCTGACTTTC
d_call: NA; clone_size: NA; j_call: TRBJ2-3; v_call: TRBV3-1; cdr3_aa: CASSQPHKIPDTQYF; cdr3_nt: TGTGCCAGCAGCCAACCTCACAAAATCCCAGATACGCAGTATTTT
d_call: NA; clone_size: NA; j_call: TRBJ1-2; v_call: TRBV20-1; cdr3_aa: CSAEIYGYTF; cdr3_nt: TGCAGTGCGGAAATCTATGGCTACACCTTC
d_call: NA; clone_size: few; j_call: TRBJ1-1; v_call: TRBV4-3; cdr3_aa: CASSQDQSGYTEAFF; cdr3_nt: TGCGCCAGCAGCCAAGATCAATCAGGGTACACTGAAGCTTTCTTT
d_call: TRBD2; clone_size: few; j_call: TRBJ2-3; v_call: TRBV10-3; cdr3_aa: CAISGLAGGGTDTQYF; cdr3_nt: TGTGCCATCAGCGGACTAGCGGGGGGCGGCACAGATACGCAGTATTTT
d_call: NA; clone_size: NA; j_call: TRBJ1-2; v_call: TRBV29-1; cdr3_aa: CSAFREGYTF; cdr3_nt: TGCAGCGCGTTCAGGGAGGGCTACACCTTC
d_call: NA; clone_size: NA; j_call: TRBJ2-5; v_call: TRBV7-2; cdr3_aa: CASSFRATGRGIQETQYF; cdr3_nt: TGTGCCAGCAGCTTTCGAGCGACGGGAAGAGGGATCCAAGAGACCCAGTACTTC
d_call: TRBD1; clone_size: few; j_call: TRBJ1-2; v_call: TRBV3-1; cdr3_aa: CASTLIGTANYTF; cdr3_nt: TGTGCCAGCACCTTGATAGGGACAGCCAACTACACCTTC
d_call: NA; clone_size: NA; j_call: TRBJ1-6; v_call: TRBV7-2; cdr3_aa: CASSPRVNSPLHF; cdr3_nt: TGTGCCAGCAGCCCACGAGTGAATTCACCCCTCCACTTT
d_call: TRBD2; clone_size: few; j_call: TRBJ2-7; v_call: TRBV20-1; cdr3_aa: CSRSRDYSYEQYF; cdr3_nt: TGCAGTCGTTCCCGGGACTACTCCTACGAGCAGTACTTC
d_call: NA; clone_size: NA; j_call: TRBJ2-1; v_call: TRBV14; cdr3_aa: CASSQDVGPEQFF; cdr3_nt: TGTGCCAGCAGCCAAGATGTAGGGCCGGAGCAGTTCTTC
d_call: NA; clone_size: NA; j_call: TRBJ2-4; v_call: TRBV21-1; cdr3_aa: CASSTLGDRIKNIQYF; cdr3_nt: TGTGCCAGCAGCACACTAGGGGACAGGATTAAAAACATTCAGTACTTC
d_call: NA; clone_size: NA; j_call: TRBJ2-4; v_call: TRBV12-3/TRBV12-4; cdr3_aa: CASSFIDRGIQYF; cdr3_nt: TGTGCCAGCAGTTTTATCGACAGAGGCATTCAGTACTTC
d_call: NA; clone_size: NA; j_call: TRBJ2-7; v_call: TRBV15; cdr3_aa: CATSISIIGEFCYEQYF; cdr3_nt: TGTGCCACCAGCATCTCGATCATTGGGGAGTTTTGCTACGAGCAGTACTTC
d_call: TRBD2; clone_size: many; j_call: TRBJ2-1; v_call: TRBV20-1; cdr3_aa: CSSLVASGRISGEQFF; cdr3_nt: TGCAGTTCCCTAGTCGCTAGCGGGAGGATAAGCGGTGAGCAGTTCTTC
d_call: TRBD1; clone_size: NA; j_call: TRBJ2-3; v_call: TRBV6-2/TRBV6-3; cdr3_aa: CASKWSLDRGTDTQYF; cdr3_nt: TGTGCCAGCAAATGGTCTCTGGACAGGGGAACAGATACGCAGTATTTT
d_call: TRBD1; clone_size: few; j_call: TRBJ2-1; v_call: TRBV5-1; cdr3_aa: CASSIPGQGADEQFF; cdr3_nt: TGCGCCAGCTCTATTCCGGGACAGGGGGCGGATGAGCAGTTCTTC